The 18 T cell receptor beta chains given below trace back to one sample, sequenced in a study of cytotoxic CD8 clonotypes in ibrutinib-treated CLL. TCRdb keeps only in-frame clones here, not all; method: immunoSEQ multiplex PCR. Of more than 200,000 clones listed, 70% are singletons. Here the sequenced sample was PBMCs, taken after 24 months of ibrutinib treatment. The source of these receptors is a human donor with chronic lymphocytic leukemia.

J is TRBJ2-7 and V is TRBV29-1, with D possibly called TRBD1 or TRBD2 (6 bases each). The CDR3 consists of 12 residues. Trimming stripped 4 bases from V and 3 bases from J, with 10 bases between. Germline V CDR1 and CDR2: SQVTM, ANQGSEA. CDR3 residues: CSVAGGGYEQYF. CDR3 nucleotides: TGCAGCGTTGCCGGGGGCGGCTACGAGCAGTACTTC.

The chain couples TRBV21-1 to TRBJ2-1; no DNA check was done on the table's D call, TRBD2. TRBV21-1 is a listed pseudogene. This CDR3 has 17 amino acids. The CDR3: CASSKVEGGKGGNEQFF. CDR3 DNA: TGTGCCAGCAGCAAAGTGGAGGGCGGGAAAGGTGGGAATGAGCAGTTCTTC.

This chain uses TRBV11-2 with TRBJ2-1; perhaps TRBD2 as D (6 bases). The V and J ends lost 5 bases and 5 bases respectively, with 16 bases between them. The CDR3 has 15 amino acids. Germline V gene data show CDR1 as SGHAT and CDR2 as FQNNGV. The CDR3 is CASSRGLNEDNEQFF. The CDR3 DNA follows: TGTGCCAGCAGCCGCGGACTAAATGAGGACAATGAGCAGTTCTTC.

This chain links TRBV6-5 with TRBJ1-4; a possible D gene is TRBD1 (5 bases). Germline loops: CDR1 MNHEY, CDR2 SVGAGI. This CDR3 has 13 amino acids. The V gene lost 7 bases and the J gene lost 5 bases, with 11 bases spanning the gap. The chain's CDR3 is CASKAGRNEKLFF. In DNA form, the CDR3 reads TGTGCCAGCAAGGCAGGGAGGAATGAAAAACTGTTTTTT.

The count of this clone is one. V and J are TRBV5-1 and TRBJ2-3; 7 positions agree with TRBD2. The CDR3 runs 13 residues. The germline V gene encodes CDR1 SGHRS and CDR2 YFSETQ. J lost 1 base, V lost 5 bases, and 1 base had no gene match. The CDR3 here is CASRTSGTDTQYF. In nucleotides, the CDR3 is TGCGCCAGCAGAACTAGCGGCACAGATACGCAGTATTTT.

The rearrangement joins TRBV6-4 to TRBJ2-7, with D unclear. Trimming pared 3 bases from V and 0 bases from J, leaving 6 bases between. This CDR3 has 13 residues. Germline V gene data show CDR1 as MRHNA and CDR2 as SNTAGT. The CDR3 protein is CASSESSSYEQYF. The CDR3 coding sequence is TGTGCCAGCAGTGAATCGAGCTCCTACGAGCAGTACTTC.

The chain combines TRBV18 with TRBJ2-7; TRBD2 matches at 8 bases. J lost 3 bases, V lost 4 bases, and 8 bases had no gene match. The CDR3 spans 15 residues. Germline V gives CDR1 KGHSH, CDR2 LQKENI. The CDR3 coding sequence is TGTGCCAGCTCACGAACTAGCGGAGGGGACTACGAGCAGTACTTC. Amino acids: CASSRTSGGDYEQYF.

The chain uses TRBV30 and TRBJ2-7; D is possibly TRBD1 or TRBD2 (5 bases each). The germline V gene has CDR1 GTSNPN and CDR2 SVGIG (reference sequence). Trimming cost V 5 bases and J 4 bases, with 15 bases left between them. This CDR3 is 13 amino acids long. Written as DNA, the CDR3 is TGTGCCTGGGGGGGAGACAACAAGTACGAGCAGTACTTC. Protein sequence: CAWGGDNKYEQYF.

This clone has a handful of counts. The J gene is TRBJ2-5, the V gene TRBV4-3; possible D gene TRBD1, 7 bases. The germline gives CDR1 LGHNA, CDR2 YSLEER. The CDR3 has 15 amino acids. Trimming took off 0 bases at V and 6 bases at J, with 14 bases between the two ends. The CDR3 sequence: CASSQDIAGGQTQYF. For the CDR3, the DNA is TGCGCCAGCAGCCAAGATATCGCAGGGGGGCAGACCCAGTACTTC.

This clone was recorded a few times. The chain uses TRBV6-4 and TRBJ1-2; D uncertain. V lost 6 bases and J 8 bases, leaving 16 bases between the germline ends. The V gene's germline CDR1 is MRHNA and CDR2 SNTAGT. The CDR3 contains 13 residues. The CDR3 loop reads CASSTPGLWGYTF. CDR3 DNA: TGTGCCAGCAGCACCCCGGGATTGTGGGGCTACACCTTC.

The table lists this clone with a few counts. J is TRBJ1-3 and V is TRBV28, with D unresolved. The CDR3 covers 15 residues. Looked up from germline, CDR1 is MDHEN and CDR2 is SYDVKM. V was clipped by 4 bases and J by 2 bases, with 12 bases between them. This CDR3 is CASSSRTFPGNTIYF. The CDR3 nucleotides read TGTGCCAGCAGTTCCAGGACTTTTCCTGGAAACACCATATATTTT.

The CDR3 loop reads CASSFAGSYNEQFF. In DNA form, the CDR3 reads TGTGCCAGCAGCTTCGCCGGTTCCTACAATGAGCAGTTCTTC. The rearrangement joins TRBV7-9 to TRBJ2-1; D unresolved. Deletions cut 3 bases from V and 1 base from J, with 7 bases between. Looked up from germline, CDR1 is SEHNR and CDR2 is FQNEAQ (reference sequence). This CDR3 is built from 14 residues.

The chain has TRBV29-1 and TRBJ2-1; 7 nucleotides agree with TRBD2. J lost 3 bases, V lost 2 bases, and 1 base had no gene match. The CDR3 loop spans 13 amino acids. Germline CDR1 is SQVTM and CDR2 is ANQGSEA. The CDR3 here is CSVESGVYNEQFF. The CDR3 DNA sequence: TGCAGCGTTGAAAGCGGGGTCTACAATGAGCAGTTCTTC.

The rearrangement uses TRBV6-1 and TRBJ2-7; D could derive from TRBD1 or TRBD2 (5 bases each). Trimming shortened V by 1 base and J by 2 bases, and 15 bases separated the two germline ends. CDR3 length: 16 amino acids. CDR1 is MNHNS, CDR2 SASEGT, per germline. This CDR3 is CASSEGGVGAAYEQYF. The CDR3 DNA reads TGTGCCAGCAGTGAAGGGGGAGTTGGGGCAGCCTACGAGCAGTACTTC.

The chain links TRBV6-5 to TRBJ2-1; D is possibly TRBD2 (5 bases). The V gene lost 5 bases and the J gene lost 9 bases, with 11 bases spanning the gap. This CDR3 contains 12 residues. From germline, CDR1 is MNHEY and CDR2 SVGAGI. The CDR3 nucleotides are TGTGCCAGCAGTCGGGGTAGCGTTGAGCAGTTCTTC. Protein: CASSRGSVEQFF.

The sample holds one count of this clone. The chain has TRBV28 and TRBJ1-5, with D unclear. V lost 7 bases, J lost 2 bases, and 12 bases lay in between. The germline V gene encodes CDR1 MDHEN and CDR2 SYDVKM. The CDR3 consists of 14 residues. The CDR3 loop is CASMLGRGNQPQHF. CDR3 bases: TGTGCCAGCATGTTGGGGAGGGGCAATCAGCCCCAGCATTTT.

The chain has TRBV29-1 and TRBJ2-1, with D perhaps TRBD2 (6 bases). Germline CDR1 SQVTM, CDR2 ANQGSEA. V shed 5 bases and J shed 7 bases, with 18 bases lying between them. The CDR3 contains 14 residues. CDR3 amino acids: CSVQGGAGKNEQFF. CDR3 nucleotide sequence: TGCAGCGTTCAAGGCGGGGCAGGGAAGAATGAGCAGTTCTTC.

This clone was counted only a few times. The chain joins TRBV7-9 to TRBJ2-5; D is undetermined. CDR3 length equals 14 residues. Germline CDR1 and CDR2: SEHNR and FQNEAQ (reference sequence). The ends were cut back, 4 bases at V and 5 bases at J, with 14 bases in the middle. CDR3 nucleotides: TGTGCCAGCAGCTCATGGAGTGTGGAGGAGACCCAGTACTTC. It translates to CASSSWSVEETQYF.